Detailed here is one T cell receptor (beta chain). Its antigen is not identified. The sample comes from a study of shared clonotypes between healthy human individuals. Study in general: Plates per donor: three CD4 naive, three CD4 memory, two CD8 naive, one CD8 memory. Regarding the study as a whole: It was observed that roughly 5.4% of naive CD4 clonotypes were shared across a few donors.

The V end was cut by 8 bases, the J end by 4 bases, with 18 bases between. Germline assignment: CDR1 SGHAT and CDR2 FQNNGV. The length of the CDR3 is 15 residues. Naivety among CD8 cells was defined by CD45RO negativity and positive CCR7 selection, thereby excluding terminally differentiated effector memory CD45RA+ cells. The protocol was immunoSEQ multiplex PCR, while the TCRdb copy is restricted to in-frame clones and leaves out a portion. The repertoire holds around 1.9 million clones, with around 93% as singletons. This sequence was found in a man aged 18 to 35 in good health. Some clones in this sample may be carry-over from other donors' samples. The V gene is TRBV11-2, the J gene TRBJ2-1; D may be TRBD1 or TRBD2 (5 bases each). The sequenced sample was naive CD8+ T cells from PBMCs. The CDR3 sequence is CASGPRDQRYNEQFF. CDR3 nucleotide sequence: TGTGCCAGCGGACCCCGGGACCAGAGGTACAATGAGCAGTTCTTC.